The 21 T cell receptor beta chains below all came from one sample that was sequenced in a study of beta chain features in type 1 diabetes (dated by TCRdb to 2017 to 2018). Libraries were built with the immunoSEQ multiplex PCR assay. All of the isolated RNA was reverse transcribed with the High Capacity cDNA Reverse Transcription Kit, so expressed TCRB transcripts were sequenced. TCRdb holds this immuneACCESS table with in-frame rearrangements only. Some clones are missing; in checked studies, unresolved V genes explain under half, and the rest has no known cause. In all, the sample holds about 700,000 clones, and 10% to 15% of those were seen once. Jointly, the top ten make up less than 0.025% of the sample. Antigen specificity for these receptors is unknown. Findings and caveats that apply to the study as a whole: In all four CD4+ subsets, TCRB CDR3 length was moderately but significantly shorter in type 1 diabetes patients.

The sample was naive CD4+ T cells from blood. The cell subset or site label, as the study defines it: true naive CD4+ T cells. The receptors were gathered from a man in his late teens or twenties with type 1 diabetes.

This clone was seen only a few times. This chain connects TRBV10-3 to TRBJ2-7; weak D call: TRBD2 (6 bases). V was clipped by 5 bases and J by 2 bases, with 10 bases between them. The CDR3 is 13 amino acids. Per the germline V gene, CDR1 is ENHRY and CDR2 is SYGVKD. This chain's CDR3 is CAISPGSTYEQYF. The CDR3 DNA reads TGTGCCATCAGTCCCGGGAGCACCTACGAGCAGTACTTC.

In nucleotides, the CDR3 is TGTGCCAGCAGTGAAGCGGGTCGGAACGAGCAGTACTTC. As protein: CASSEAGRNEQYF. The rearrangement joins TRBV2 to TRBJ2-7; unclear D gene. The CDR3 sequence is 13 residues long. Germline values: CDR1 SNHLY, CDR2 FYNNEI. Deletions cut 0 bases from V and 5 bases from J, with 8 bases between.

Here the CDR3 DNA reads TGTGCCAGCAGGAAGAACACTGAAGCTTTCTTT. Amino acid sequence: CASRKNTEAFF. The chain combines TRBV14 with TRBJ1-1; D is unclear. Trimming left V 6 bases short and J 1 base short, with 3 bases between. CDR1 SGHDN and CDR2 FVKESK come from the germline V gene. This CDR3 contains 11 residues.

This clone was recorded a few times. DNA of the CDR3: TGTGCATATTATAAGGAGGGCCCGGGAGCTTTCTTT. This encodes CAYYKEGPGAFF. The chain combines TRBV30 with TRBJ1-1; D gene ambiguous. CDR3 length equals 12 residues. CDR1 GTSNPN and CDR2 SVGIG come from the germline V gene (reference sequence).

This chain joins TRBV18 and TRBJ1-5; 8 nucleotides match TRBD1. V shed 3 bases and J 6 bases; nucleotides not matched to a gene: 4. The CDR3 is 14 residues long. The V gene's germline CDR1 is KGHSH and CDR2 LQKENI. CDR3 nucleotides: TGTGCCAGCTCACCTGGACAGGGTAGTCAGCCCCAGCATTTT. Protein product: CASSPGQGSQPQHF.

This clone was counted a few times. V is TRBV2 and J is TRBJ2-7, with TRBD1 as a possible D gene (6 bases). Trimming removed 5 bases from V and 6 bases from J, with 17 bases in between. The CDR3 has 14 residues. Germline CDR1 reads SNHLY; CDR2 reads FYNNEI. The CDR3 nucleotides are TGTGCCAGCAGTAAGGGGACACCTCCCCTCGAGCAGTACTTC. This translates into CASSKGTPPLEQYF.

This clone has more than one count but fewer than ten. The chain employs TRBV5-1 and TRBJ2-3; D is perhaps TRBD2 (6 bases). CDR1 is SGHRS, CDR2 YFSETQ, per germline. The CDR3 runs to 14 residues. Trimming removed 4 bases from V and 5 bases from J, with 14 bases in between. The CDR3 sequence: CASSPGEGLDTQYF. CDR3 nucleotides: TGCGCCAGCAGCCCGGGAGAGGGGTTAGATACGCAGTATTTT.

CDR3 amino acids: CASSLGTVSGNTIYF. The CDR3 nucleotides read TGCGCCAGCAGCTTGGGGACAGTCTCTGGAAACACCATATATTTT. The V call is TRBV5-1, the J call TRBJ1-3; possibly TRBD1 for D (6 bases). V was trimmed by 0 bases and J by 0 bases, leaving 7 bases between them. CDR3 length: 15 amino acids. Germline V gene lookup returns CDR1 SGHRS and CDR2 YFSETQ.

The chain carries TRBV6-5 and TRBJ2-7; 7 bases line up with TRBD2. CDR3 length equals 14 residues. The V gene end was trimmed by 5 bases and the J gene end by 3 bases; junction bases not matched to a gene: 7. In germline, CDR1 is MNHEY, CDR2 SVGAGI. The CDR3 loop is CASSGRAGFYEQYF. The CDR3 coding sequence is TGTGCCAGCAGTGGACGAGCGGGATTCTACGAGCAGTACTTC.

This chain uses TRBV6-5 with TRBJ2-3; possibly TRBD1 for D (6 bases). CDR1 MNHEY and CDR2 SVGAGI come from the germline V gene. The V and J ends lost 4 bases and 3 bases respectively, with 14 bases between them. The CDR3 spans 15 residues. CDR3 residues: CASSFGQGWTDTQYF. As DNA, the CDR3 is TGTGCCAGCAGTTTTGGCCAGGGGTGGACAGATACGCAGTATTTT.

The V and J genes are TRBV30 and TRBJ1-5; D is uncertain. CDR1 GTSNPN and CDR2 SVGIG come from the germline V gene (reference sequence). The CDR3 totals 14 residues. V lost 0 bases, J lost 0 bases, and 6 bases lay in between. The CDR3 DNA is TGTGCCTGGAGTGTTAGGGATAGCAATCAGCCCCAGCATTTT. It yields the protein CAWSVRDSNQPQHF. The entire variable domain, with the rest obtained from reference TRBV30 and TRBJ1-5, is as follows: SQTIHQWPATLVQPVGSPLSLECTVEGTSNPNLYWYRQAAGRGLQLLFYSVGIGQISSEVPQNLSASRPQDRQFILSSKKLLLSDSGFYLCAWSVRDSNQPQHFGDGTRLSIL.

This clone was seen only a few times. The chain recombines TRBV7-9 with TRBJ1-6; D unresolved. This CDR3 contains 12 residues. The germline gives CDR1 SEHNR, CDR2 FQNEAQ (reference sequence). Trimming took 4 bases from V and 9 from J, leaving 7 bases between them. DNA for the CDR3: TGTGCCAGCAGCTCACTGCCTTCACCCCTCCACTTT. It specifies CASSSLPSPLHF.

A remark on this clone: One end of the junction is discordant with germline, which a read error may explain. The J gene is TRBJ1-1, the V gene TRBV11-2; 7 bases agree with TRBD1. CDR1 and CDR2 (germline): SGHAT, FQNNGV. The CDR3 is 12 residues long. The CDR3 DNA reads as TGTGCCAGCAGACGTAATCTCCGGGACAGAGAATTT. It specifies CASRRNLRDREF.

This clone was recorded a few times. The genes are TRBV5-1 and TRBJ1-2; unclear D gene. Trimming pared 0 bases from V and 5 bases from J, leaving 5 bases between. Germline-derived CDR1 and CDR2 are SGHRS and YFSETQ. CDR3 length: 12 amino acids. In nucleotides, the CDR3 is TGCGCCAGCAGCTTGGGACGATATGGCTACACCTTC. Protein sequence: CASSLGRYGYTF.

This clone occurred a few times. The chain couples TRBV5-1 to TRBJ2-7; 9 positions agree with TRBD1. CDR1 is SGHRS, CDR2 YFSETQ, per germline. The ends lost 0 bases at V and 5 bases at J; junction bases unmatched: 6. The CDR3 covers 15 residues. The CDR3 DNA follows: TGCGCCAGCAGCTTGGTTGGGACAGGGACAGACGAGCAGTACTTC. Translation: CASSLVGTGTDEQYF. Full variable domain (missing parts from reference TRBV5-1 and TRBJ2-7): KAGVTQTPRYLIKTRGQQVTLSCSPISGHRSVSWYQQTPGQGLQFLFEYFSETQRNKGNFPGRFSGRQFSNSRSEMNVSTLELGDSALYLCASSLVGTGTDEQYFGPGTRLTVT.

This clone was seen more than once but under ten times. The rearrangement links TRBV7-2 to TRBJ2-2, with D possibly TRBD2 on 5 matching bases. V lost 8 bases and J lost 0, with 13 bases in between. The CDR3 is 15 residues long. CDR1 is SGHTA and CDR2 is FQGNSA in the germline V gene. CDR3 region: CASALRGANTGELFF. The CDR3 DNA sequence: TGTGCCAGCGCCCTCCGGGGAGCGAACACCGGGGAGCTGTTTTTT.

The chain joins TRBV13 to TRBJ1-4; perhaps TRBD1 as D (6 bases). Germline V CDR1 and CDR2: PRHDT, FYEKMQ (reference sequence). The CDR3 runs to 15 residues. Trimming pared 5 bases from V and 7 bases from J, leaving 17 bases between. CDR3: CASSVYREESEKLFF. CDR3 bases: TGTGCCAGCAGCGTCTACAGGGAGGAAAGTGAAAAACTGTTTTTT.

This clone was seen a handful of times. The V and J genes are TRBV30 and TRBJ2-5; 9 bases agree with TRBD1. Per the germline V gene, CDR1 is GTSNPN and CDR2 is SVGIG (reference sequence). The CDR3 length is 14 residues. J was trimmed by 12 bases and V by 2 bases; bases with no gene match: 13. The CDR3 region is CAWSSTTGGEVKYF. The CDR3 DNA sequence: TGTGCCTGGAGTTCTACGACAGGGGGGGAAGTTAAGTACTTC.

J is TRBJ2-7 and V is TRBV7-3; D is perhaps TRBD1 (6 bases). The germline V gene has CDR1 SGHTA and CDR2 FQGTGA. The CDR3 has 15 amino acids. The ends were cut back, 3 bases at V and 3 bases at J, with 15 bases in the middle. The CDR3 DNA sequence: TGTGCCAGCAGCTTCACCCAGGGGCATGGCTACGAGCAGTACTTC. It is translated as CASSFTQGHGYEQYF.

Here the CDR3 reads CASSAGNNGYTF. CDR3 DNA sequence: TGTGCCAGCAGCGCAGGGAATAATGGCTACACCTTC. The chain uses TRBV6-5 and TRBJ1-2; D may be TRBD1 (5 bases). V was trimmed by 6 bases and J by 6 bases, leaving 11 bases between them. CDR1 and CDR2 (germline): MNHEY, SVGAGI. CDR3 length equals 12 residues.

CDR3 nucleotide sequence: TGTGCCAGCAGTTACCGGACAGGGCGATCCTACGAGCAGTACTTC. Protein sequence: CASSYRTGRSYEQYF. This chain uses TRBV6-5 with TRBJ2-7; 8 bases fit TRBD1. Losses at the gene ends were 2 bases for V and 1 base for J; bases not matched to a gene: 4. This CDR3 is 15 amino acids long. Germline-derived CDR1 and CDR2 are MNHEY and SVGAGI.